This record concerns one T cell receptor beta chain sequence. This clone is a singleton in its sample. It lacks a known antigen. Per-base quality was not reported, and no clone a single base away is much larger than it. These data belong to a study of cytomegalovirus exposure and HLA in healthy donors (dated by TCRdb to about 2017). About the study as a whole: According to an earlier analysis of several hundred of the donors, some 180 million T cells yielded 117 million unique TCR beta sequences and approximately 300 Gb of sequence data. Every discovery cohort repertoire had been produced on one sequencing platform. Rather than using new phenotypic data, the later analysis identified candidate immune exposures from TCR beta sequences and from how often those sequences occurred across donors. Because of strong linkage in the cohort, four or five DR-DQ haplotypes were treated as single units for association and clustering. To decide whether each TCR beta V gene segment behaved as functional or pseudogenic, an earlier analysis of nearly 600 of the donors relied on high-throughput TCR beta sequencing. An early release covering over 500 HLA-typed donors comprised around 300 gigabases of sequencing data and 65 million to 100 million unique TCR sequences. The study was designed to test whether signatures of past pathogen exposure could be identified by cataloging public T cell receptors. Across around 400 genotyped donors of the cohort, an average of about 220,000 unique TCR beta nucleotide sequences per donor were sequenced, and roughly 20% of those sequences were non-productive. In a later genetic analysis, genome-wide SNP genotypes for about 55% of the roughly 670 donors were used, and that subset was treated as a discovery cohort. Among the roughly 400 genotyped donors, around 79% belonged to the genetic ancestry cluster associated with self-reported Caucasian donors. The number of typed donors differed by locus: 629-630 for A, B, C, DRB1 and DQB1; roughly 510 for DQA1; fewer than 610 for DPA1; and approximately 450 for DPB1. To study patterns of TCR occurrence, a later analysis re-analyzed previously published TCR beta repertoires from under 750 donors and added high-resolution HLA genotyping. The study profiled the T cell repertoires of more than 500 subjects by immunosequencing and related them to cytomegalovirus serostatus. In addition to the first cohort of approximately 670 subjects, a separate validation cohort of 130 or so different subjects was used. Donor age, sex, ethnicity and CMV serostatus were compiled alongside the repertoire data. HLA typing covered class I and class II loci at four-digit resolution. To predict cytomegalovirus infection status, the study brought together high-throughput TCR immunosequencing, statistical association of individual TCRs with disease status, and machine learning. Results the study describes overall, beyond this receptor: In a later analysis, HLA-associated TCR beta chains were found to be more clonally expanded and to have lower generation probabilities than equally common non-associated chains. Linkage disequilibrium might explain the correlated functional status among segregating V segments, but an unknown experimental factor could not be excluded. Immune exposure information for the cohort was limited to CMV serostatus. In a later genetic analysis, fewer N-insertions in productive TCRs were reported among donors in an Asian-associated ancestry cluster than the 666-donor mean. Because HLA typing was unavailable for some donors at each locus, only the typed subset was used in association tests. In a later analysis, several top co-occurrence clusters were reported to appear linked to parvovirus B19, influenza, CMV and Epstein-Barr virus. Sequencing depth was assumed to be roughly uniform across donors in the presence/absence analyses, though that assumption may not hold. A later genetic analysis associated a missense DCLRE1C variant with V-gene and J-gene trimming of TCR beta chains, and an independent cohort replicated the association. A few of the identified cytomegalovirus-associated TCR beta chains were confirmed in vitro to be specific for cytomegalovirus antigens. Specific HLA alleles were associated with 16,951 TCR beta sequences at a false discovery rate of 0.05 in a later analysis. A further reported finding was that TCR beta sequences accurately predicted the HLA-A and HLA-B alleles for most subjects in the first cohort. The cohort was sequenced for TCR beta chains only, and without alpha or paired-chain data the features that could be detected were limited. Most CMV-associated TCR beta chains appeared to be HLA-restricted in a later analysis, and the HLA associations seemed to be driven largely by CMV exposure. In an earlier analysis of about 600 of the donors, most TCR beta V segments appeared in productive rearrangements about 87% or about 30% of the time, broadly matching IMGT annotations. When HLA alleles, especially DR and DQ, strongly co-occurred, TCR associations were difficult to assign to individual alleles. A total of around 150 TCR beta chains were listed by the study as associated with cytomegalovirus. It was suggested by the authors that the approach could potentially be generalized to other disease states and immunological phenotypes. Because the 87-base-pair reads could not distinguish some IMGT-functional V segments, including TRBV6-2 and TRBV6-3, those segments were excluded. Most TCR sequences were observed very rarely across donors, whereas some public TCRs were present in many individuals. Because counts were too low, some 17 rarely observed V segments, including chromosome 9 orphons, were left out of the earlier analysis of 587 of the donors. According to a later analysis, TCR association rates differed among HLA loci, with DRB1 alleles showing the most associated TCRs and HLA-C alleles showing the fewest. The classifier was reported to diagnose cytomegalovirus status with high specificity and sensitivity in both the original and validation cohorts. A group of highly shared sequence variants was considered likely to be a technical artifact of the sequencing pipeline.

Reading the germline V gene gives CDR1 SGHRS and CDR2 YFSETQ. Taken from cysteine to phenylalanine, the CDR3 has 13 residues. The sequence is cut down to CDR3 DNA, 39 bases in frame from base 1. The V end gives up 4 bases and the J end 6 bases, leaving 4 bases in the junction not matched to a gene. The cohort was made up of about 670 healthy bone marrow donors. At the time of sampling, every cohort member was nominally healthy, though immune exposures that went unrecorded were likely present. The donor was CMV seronegative and belonged to the group of roughly 330 seronegative cohort members. Every donor gave a peripheral blood sample, and the peripheral blood mononuclear cells from that sample were used for TCR beta sequencing. Genomic DNA extraction from the blood cell samples was performed with the Qiagen DNeasy Blood Extraction Kit. Library method: the immunoSEQ multiplex PCR assay. For the multiplex PCR, a mixture combining 60 forward primers for TCR Vbeta segments and 13 reverse primers for TCR Jbeta segments was used. The CDR3 region of rearranged TCR beta genes was amplified from genomic DNA with a multiplex PCR assay. On the Illumina HiSeq System, the amplified TCR beta libraries were sequenced as 87-base-pair reads. As for how the authors treated the data: A later analysis counted about 80 million unique TCR beta chains across the roughly 700 repertoires, and 10 million to 12 million of these chains were shared by at least two donors. Raw reads were error-corrected and collapsed into unique sequences with a nearest-neighbor algorithm that merged closely related sequences to remove PCR and sequencing errors. V, D and J gene segments were assigned by aligning CDR3 sequences to IMGT reference sequences. Each retained sequence needed at least a six-nucleotide match to both a V gene segment and a J gene segment. Rearrangements were called productive when the CDR3 lacked stop codons and stayed in frame with V and J; all others were non-productive. CDR3 was defined according to IMGT convention as the region running from the second conserved V-encoded cysteine to the conserved J-encoded phenylalanine. Sequences without an unambiguous match to a single V gene segment were excluded from the earlier analysis of several hundred of the donors. An earlier analysis of a few hundred of the donors called V segments functional above 56.7% productive rearrangements and segregating when the between-donor standard deviation exceeded 5%. A statistical classification framework was developed to diagnose cytomegalovirus status using the catalog of TCR beta chain sequences. In a later analysis, TCR nucleotide sequences were compared against IMGT/GENE-DB human TR gene sequences so that V and J genes could be assigned. The TCRdist pipeline was used in a later analysis to assign CDR3 sequences and most-parsimonious VDJ recombination scenarios. In a later analysis, every TCR beta chain was defined by the combination of its CDR3 amino acid sequence and its V-gene family, and reads without a unique V-gene family were dropped. A later analysis removed 500 to 650 highly shared, low-generation-probability nucleotide sequences to deal with suspected cross-contamination and a sequencing artifact. For each public chain, a later analysis derived a clonal expansion index from normalized ranks of inferred template counts within each repertoire. A later analysis computed generation probabilities with a VDJ recombination model fitted to out-of-frame rearrangements, and checked the results against IGoR. Hypergeometric tests were used in a later analysis to score TCR-TCR, TCR-HLA and TCR-CMV co-occurrence, with a repertoire-size bias correction applied to the TCR pairs. To estimate false discovery rates, a later analysis permuted the HLA or CMV assignments 20 times. In a later analysis, co-occurring TCRs were grouped using DBSCAN, with TCRdist sequence similarity added in when clustering inside HLA-allele-positive subsets. Repertoires with fewer than 30,000 or more than 120,000 public chains, plus five repertoires with anomalous nucleotide sharing, were excluded from co-occurrence clustering. The clones in this table, taken by TCRdb from immuneACCESS, are in-frame only. Not every clone is retained; where verified, under half of the shortfall comes from an unresolved V gene, and the cause of the rest is unknown. From that table come the V and J calls and clone size; the DNA was used to work out D and trimming. The sample records 100,000 or so clones, around 79% of which are singletons. The ten most abundant clones make up 3.1% of the sample.

This sequence uses TRBV5-1 and TRBJ1-2, and 9 junctional nucleotides match TRBD1. The receptor comes from a woman in her 40s in good health and CMV-seronegative. Sequenced input: PBMCs. The CDR3 loop reads CASSRDRVDGYTF. The nucleotide sequence reads as follows: TGCGCCAGCAGCCGGGACAGGGTGGATGGCTACACCTTC.